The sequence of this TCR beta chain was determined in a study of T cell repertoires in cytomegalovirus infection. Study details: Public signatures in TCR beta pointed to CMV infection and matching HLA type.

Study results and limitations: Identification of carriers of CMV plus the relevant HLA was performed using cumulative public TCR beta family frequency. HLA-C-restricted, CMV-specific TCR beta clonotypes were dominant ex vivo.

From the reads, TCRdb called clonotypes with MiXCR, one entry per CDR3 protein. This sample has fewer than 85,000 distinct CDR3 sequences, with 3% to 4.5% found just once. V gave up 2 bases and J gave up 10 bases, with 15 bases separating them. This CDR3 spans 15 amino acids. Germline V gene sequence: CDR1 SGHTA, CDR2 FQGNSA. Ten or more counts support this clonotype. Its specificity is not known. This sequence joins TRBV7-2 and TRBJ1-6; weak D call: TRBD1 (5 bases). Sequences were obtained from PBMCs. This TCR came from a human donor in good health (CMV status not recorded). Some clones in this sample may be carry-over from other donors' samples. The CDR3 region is CASSLFGGKGSPLHF. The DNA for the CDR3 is TGTGCCAGCAGCTTATTCGGGGGTAAGGGCTCACCCCTCCACTTT.